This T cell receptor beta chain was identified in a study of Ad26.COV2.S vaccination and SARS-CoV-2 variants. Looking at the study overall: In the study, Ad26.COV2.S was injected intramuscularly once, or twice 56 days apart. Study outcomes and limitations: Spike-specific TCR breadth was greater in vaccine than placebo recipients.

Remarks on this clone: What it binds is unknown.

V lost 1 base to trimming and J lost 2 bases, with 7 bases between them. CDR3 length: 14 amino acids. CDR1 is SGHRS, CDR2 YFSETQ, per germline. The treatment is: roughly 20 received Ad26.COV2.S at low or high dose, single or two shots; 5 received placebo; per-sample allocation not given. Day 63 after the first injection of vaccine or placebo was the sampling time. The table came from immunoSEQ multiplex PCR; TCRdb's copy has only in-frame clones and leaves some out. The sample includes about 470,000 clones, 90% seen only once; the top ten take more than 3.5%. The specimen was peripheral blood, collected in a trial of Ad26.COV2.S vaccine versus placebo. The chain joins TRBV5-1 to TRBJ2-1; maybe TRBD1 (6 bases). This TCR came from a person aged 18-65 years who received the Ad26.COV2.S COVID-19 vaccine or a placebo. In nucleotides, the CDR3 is TGCGCCAGCAGCTTGCGGGACACCTACAATGAGCAGTTCTTC. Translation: CASSLRDTYNEQFF.